This T cell receptor beta chain was identified in a study of T cells after yellow fever vaccination. TCRdb reprocessed the 5' RACE reads with MiXCR, giving one entry per CDR3 protein. The table lists about 630,000 distinct CDR3 sequences, approximately 13% of them singletons. This CDR3 is built from 13 residues. The germline V gene encodes CDR1 SQVTM and CDR2 ANQGSEA. V was clipped by 6 bases and J by 5 bases, with 16 bases between them. Here the sequenced sample was PBMCs, taken on the day of the yellow fever booster vaccination. The chain recombines TRBV29-1 with TRBJ1-2; D is perhaps TRBD1 (5 bases). This receptor was taken from a man aged 30-40 years who received the YFV17D yellow fever vaccine. The CDR3 nucleotides are TGCAGCGTCAGGGTCCCCGGGCGATATGGCTACACCTTC. Its translation: CSVRVPGRYGYTF.